Listed below are T cell receptor beta chains from one sample, sequenced in a study of T cell changes during pregnancy in multiple sclerosis. Using immunoSEQ multiplex PCR, the repertoire was profiled, and TCRdb retains in-frame clones only, with some absent. The profile shows around 40,000 clones, about 90% of them singletons. Sample: CD4+ T cells from peripheral blood mononuclear cells, taken in the third trimester of pregnancy. The receptors here all came from a female donor with multiple sclerosis, enrolled in a pregnancy study. CDR3s include the opening cysteine and the closing phenylalanine or tryptophan. A D gene is named only where the DNA matches it firmly. Only part of the rows carry a size: once, few, many, or a class if the clone is expanded.

CDR3 protein | CDR3 DNA | V gene | D gene | CDR3 length | J gene | clone size
CAISESSGSTDTQYF | TGTGCCATCAGTGAGTCGAGCGGTAGCACAGATACGCAGTATTTT | TRBV10-3 | NA | 15 | TRBJ2-3 | NA
CASSLVPSGLARELFF | TGTGCCAGCAGCTTAGTTCCTAGTGGCCTGGCAAGGGAGCTGTTTTTT | TRBV7-9 | NA | 16 | TRBJ2-2 | NA
CARSSRQEPILDTGELFF | TGTGCCAGAAGCTCCAGACAGGAGCCTATTCTTGACACCGGGGAGCTGTTTTTT | TRBV5-3 | NA | 18 | TRBJ2-2 | NA
CASSTGTSNEQFF | TGTGCCAGTAGTACCGGGACTAGCAATGAGCAGTTCTTC | TRBV19 | TRBD2 | 13 | TRBJ2-1 | NA
CASSLFAGTYEQYF | TGTGCCAGCAGCCTGTTCGCGGGAACTTACGAGCAGTACTTC | TRBV7-8 | NA | 14 | TRBJ2-7 | NA
CASSLAGVYYNEQFF | TGTGCCAGCAGCTTGGCGGGAGTTTACTACAATGAGCAGTTCTTC | TRBV5-5 | NA | 15 | TRBJ2-1 | NA
CASSPGQGGGNQPQHF | TGTGCCAGCAGCCCCGGACAGGGCGGGGGAAATCAGCCCCAGCATTTT | TRBV5-8 | TRBD1 | 16 | TRBJ1-5 | NA
CAISAPGGTEAFF | TGTGCCATCAGTGCCCCGGGTGGCACTGAAGCTTTCTTT | TRBV10-3 | NA | 13 | TRBJ1-1 | NA
CASSVTSGAYEQYF | TGTGCCAGCAGCGTTACTAGCGGAGCCTACGAGCAGTACTTC | TRBV9 | TRBD2 | 14 | TRBJ2-7 | NA
CASSLYNPSPTGELFF | TGTGCCAGCTCACTTTACAATCCCTCACCCACCGGGGAGCTGTTTTTT | TRBV18 | NA | 16 | TRBJ2-2 | NA
CASSPRVGERVDLSKNIQYF | TGTGCCAGCTCACCACGAGTTGGGGAGAGGGTCGATCTTTCCAAAAACATTCAGTACTTC | TRBV18 | NA | 20 | TRBJ2-4 | NA
CASSFSRTGSETQYF | TGTGCCAGCAGCTTCTCCCGGACAGGGTCAGAGACCCAGTACTTC | TRBV7-2 | TRBD1 | 15 | TRBJ2-5 | NA
CASSPDRVGGEKLFF | TGTGCCAGCAGCCCAGATAGGGTGGGGGGTGAAAAACTGTTTTTT | TRBV6-1 | NA | 15 | TRBJ1-4 | NA
CASSPLDRGLNTEAFF | TGTGCCAGCTCACCCTTGGACAGGGGGCTGAACACTGAAGCTTTCTTT | TRBV18 | TRBD1 | 16 | TRBJ1-1 | NA
CASSTLQGGTEAFF | TGTGCCAGCTCAACCTTACAGGGGGGCACTGAAGCTTTCTTT | TRBV18 | TRBD1 | 14 | TRBJ1-1 | NA
CASSLLGSPQDTEAFF | TGTGCCAGCAGCTTGCTGGGTTCCCCCCAGGACACTGAAGCTTTCTTT | TRBV7-9 | NA | 16 | TRBJ1-1 | once
CSVGNPGLAGGGEQFF | TGCAGCGTCGGGAATCCGGGACTAGCGGGGGGGGGTGAGCAGTTCTTC | TRBV29-1 | TRBD2 | 16 | TRBJ2-1 | NA
CASSEILAGTDTQYF | TGTGCCAGCAGTGAGATATTAGCGGGCACAGATACGCAGTATTTT | TRBV6-1 | NA | 15 | TRBJ2-3 | NA
CASSLTGDTSGNTIYF | TGCGCCAGCAGCTTAACCGGGGACACCTCTGGAAACACCATATATTTT | TRBV5-1 | NA | 16 | TRBJ1-3 | NA
CASSGLAGRQETQYF | TGTGCCAGCAGCGGACTAGCGGGGCGGCAAGAGACCCAGTACTTC | TRBV2 | TRBD2 | 15 | TRBJ2-5 | NA
CASSLGGYGYTF | TGTGCCAGCAGCCTGGGGGGATATGGCTACACCTTC | TRBV28 | NA | 12 | TRBJ1-2 | NA
CASSVASSGTVYGYTF | TGTGCCAGCAGCGTAGCTTCTTCGGGGACAGTCTATGGCTACACCTTC | TRBV9 | TRBD1 | 16 | TRBJ1-2 | few
CASSPGQGAPDTQYF | TGTGCCAGCTCACCAGGGCAGGGGGCTCCAGATACGCAGTATTTT | TRBV18 | TRBD1 | 15 | TRBJ2-3 | NA
CASRWSGSSYNEQFF | TGTGCCAGCAGATGGAGCGGGAGCTCCTACAATGAGCAGTTCTTC | TRBV13 | TRBD2 | 15 | TRBJ2-1 | NA
CASSTLAGELETQYF | TGTGCCAGCTCGACACTAGCGGGAGAGTTAGAGACCCAGTACTTC | TRBV18 | TRBD2 | 15 | TRBJ2-5 | NA
CAWNPTTGKSEKLFF | TGTGCCTGGAATCCGACGACAGGGAAGAGCGAAAAACTGTTTTTT | TRBV30 | TRBD1 | 15 | TRBJ1-4 | NA
CASSPETDYSNQPQHF | TGTGCCAGCAGCCCCGAGACAGATTATAGCAATCAGCCCCAGCATTTT | TRBV7-2 | NA | 16 | TRBJ1-5 | NA
CSVVNTEAFF | TGCAGCGTCGTTAACACTGAAGCTTTCTTT | TRBV29-1 | NA | 10 | TRBJ1-1 | NA
CASSLAPGEVGTQYF | TGCGCCAGCAGCTTGGCACCGGGAGAGGTGGGGACCCAGTACTTC | TRBV5-1 | NA | 15 | TRBJ2-5 | NA
CAISESTGAYGYTF | TGTGCCATCAGTGAGTCGACAGGGGCCTATGGCTACACCTTC | TRBV10-3 | TRBD1 | 14 | TRBJ1-2 | NA
CASSFWRDAGYTF | TGTGCCAGCAGCTTCTGGCGGGATGCTGGCTACACCTTC | TRBV7-2 | NA | 13 | TRBJ1-2 | NA
CASGPGEFEAFF | TGTGCTAGTGGCCCCGGAGAATTTGAAGCTTTCTTT | TRBV12-5 | NA | 12 | TRBJ1-1 | NA
CASRRSGGRSGNTIYF | TGTGCCAGCAGACGATCAGGGGGCAGGTCCGGAAACACCATATATTTT | TRBV5-6 | TRBD1 | 16 | TRBJ1-3 | NA
CASSETGYGYTF | TGTGCCAGCAGTGAAACGGGGTACGGCTACACCTTC | TRBV6-1 | NA | 12 | TRBJ1-2 | NA
CASRLTRITGELFF | TGTGCCAGCAGACTGACTAGAATCACCGGGGAGCTGTTTTTT | TRBV5-4 | NA | 14 | TRBJ2-2 | NA
CASSLWAGPLLGELFF | TGTGCCAGCAGCTTATGGGCGGGGCCCCTGTTAGGGGAGCTGTTTTTT | TRBV7-2 | NA | 16 | TRBJ2-2 | NA
CASSMGQRRDGYTF | TGTGCCAGCAGCATGGGACAGCGGCGGGACGGCTACACCTTC | TRBV11-2 | TRBD1 | 14 | TRBJ1-2 | NA
CSVRGIYEQYF | TGCAGTGTCAGGGGGATCTACGAGCAGTACTTC | TRBV20-1 | TRBD1 | 11 | TRBJ2-7 | NA
CAWSISGGDTQYF | TGTGCCTGGAGCATTTCAGGGGGAGATACGCAGTATTTT | TRBV30 | TRBD1 | 13 | TRBJ2-3 | NA
CASSLELAGGGEQFF | TGTGCCAGCAGCTTAGAACTAGCGGGAGGAGGTGAGCAGTTCTTC | TRBV5-8 | TRBD2 | 15 | TRBJ2-1 | NA
CASSQTGAGTEAFF | TGCGCCAGCAGCCAGACTGGCGCTGGCACTGAAGCTTTCTTT | TRBV5-1 | NA | 14 | TRBJ1-1 | once
CASWRDRAYNEQFF | TGTGCCAGCTGGAGGGACAGGGCCTACAATGAGCAGTTCTTC | TRBV28 | TRBD1 | 14 | TRBJ2-1 | NA
CASSRGSSGNTIYF | TGTGCCAGCAGCCGGGGGAGCTCTGGAAACACCATATATTTT | TRBV5-4 | NA | 14 | TRBJ1-3 | once
CASSWGLGAGELFF | TGCGCCAGCAGCTGGGGGCTGGGGGCCGGGGAGCTGTTTTTT | TRBV5-1 | NA | 14 | TRBJ2-2 | NA
CASSRQGMIGYTF | TGTGCCAGCAGCCGACAGGGCATGATCGGCTACACCTTC | TRBV2 | TRBD1 | 13 | TRBJ1-2 | NA
CASRSGAGIDTQYF | TGTGCCAGCAGAAGCGGAGCGGGTATAGATACGCAGTATTTT | TRBV6-4 | NA | 14 | TRBJ2-3 | NA
CASSGIAGAAYNEQFF | TGTGCCAGCAGTGGGATAGCGGGCGCTGCCTACAATGAGCAGTTCTTC | TRBV6-1 | TRBD2 | 16 | TRBJ2-1 | NA
CASSPGTGGPYEQYF | TGTGCCAGCTCACCCGGGACAGGGGGGCCCTACGAGCAGTACTTC | TRBV18 | TRBD1 | 15 | TRBJ2-7 | NA
CAWSLAGTYNEQFF | TGTGCCTGGAGCCTAGCGGGGACCTACAATGAGCAGTTCTTC | TRBV30 | TRBD2 | 14 | TRBJ2-1 | NA
CASSEAGGGGQPQHF | TGTGCCAGCAGTGAAGCTGGGGGAGGAGGTCAGCCCCAGCATTTT | TRBV6-1 | NA | 15 | TRBJ1-5 | NA
CASSSDISGYTF | TGTGCCAGCAGCTCCGACATATCCGGCTACACCTTC | TRBV9 | NA | 12 | TRBJ1-2 | NA
CATGLAGGLTYSYEQYF | TGTGCCACCGGACTAGCGGGAGGGCTTACATATTCCTACGAGCAGTACTTC | TRBV19 | TRBD2 | 17 | TRBJ2-7 | NA
CAWSASQNTEAFF | TGTGCCTGGAGTGCGTCACAGAACACTGAAGCTTTCTTT | TRBV30 | NA | 13 | TRBJ1-1 | NA
CASTQWDGSRFNEQFF | TGTGCCAGCACCCAATGGGACGGGAGCCGGTTTAATGAGCAGTTCTTC | TRBV27 | NA | 16 | TRBJ2-1 | NA
CASSHSGLAGYEQYF | TGTGCCAGCAGCCATTCCGGACTAGCGGGCTACGAGCAGTACTTC | TRBV4-2 | TRBD2 | 15 | TRBJ2-7 | NA
CASSSTGTSGKWYEQYF | TGTGCCAGCAGTTCTACCGGGACTAGCGGGAAATGGTACGAGCAGTACTTC | TRBV28 | TRBD2 | 17 | TRBJ2-7 | NA
CASSPGRNYGYTF | TGTGCCAGCAGCCCAGGCCGTAACTATGGCTACACCTTC | TRBV7-9 | NA | 13 | TRBJ1-2 | NA